These T cell receptor beta chains were read from a single sample in a study of blood T cell repertoires in COVID-19. Generated by immunoSEQ multiplex PCR, the TCRdb table keeps only in-frame clones and is missing some. The data contain 300,000 to 350,000 clones, 75% to 95% of them singletons. The material sequenced was peripheral blood. The receptors shown here come from a woman aged 25 to 45 with COVID-19, enrolled during active disease. Both conserved end residues are part of each CDR3. D genes are given only for firm matches. Some rows have no size entry. The others give once, few or many, or a class for an expanded clone.

D gene	clone size	V gene	J gene	CDR3 protein	CDR3 DNA
TRBD2	once	TRBV28	TRBJ2-5	CASSSRLARYQETQYF	TGTGCCAGCAGTTCCCGACTAGCCCGGTACCAAGAGACCCAGTACTTC
TRBD1	-	TRBV7-9	TRBJ2-2	CASSSRDRGPGELFF	TGTGCCAGCAGCTCCCGGGACAGGGGGCCCGGGGAGCTGTTTTTT
TRBD1	-	TRBV6-5	TRBJ1-2	CASWTGGHGYTF	TGTGCCAGCTGGACAGGGGGCCATGGCTACACCTTC
TRBD1	few	TRBV2	TRBJ1-2	CASRLGQGGGYTF	TGTGCCAGCAGACTTGGACAGGGGGGTGGCTACACCTTC
-	-	TRBV24-1	TRBJ2-1	CATSDLTREQFF	TGTGCCACCAGTGATTTAACGCGAGAGCAGTTCTTC
-	-	TRBV5-1	TRBJ1-1	CASSQDMPGGTEAFF	TGCGCCAGCAGCCAGGATATGCCCGGGGGCACTGAAGCTTTCTTT
TRBD2	-	TRBV27	TRBJ2-7	CASSQRSGRVYEQYF	TGTGCCAGCAGTCAACGTAGCGGGAGAGTCTACGAGCAGTACTTC
TRBD2	-	TRBV5-1	TRBJ2-7	CASSLDGTSGMGQYF	TGCGCCAGCAGCTTGGATGGGACTAGCGGGATGGGGCAGTACTTC
TRBD2	-	TRBV3-1/TRBV3-2	TRBJ2-1	CASSQLPSGQYNEQFF	TGTGCCAGCAGCCAACTCCCTAGCGGGCAATACAATGAGCAGTTCTTC
TRBD2	-	TRBV3-1/TRBV3-2	TRBJ2-1	CASSQTSGLSYNEQFF	TGTGCCAGCAGCCAAACTAGCGGGCTCTCCTACAATGAGCAGTTCTTC
-	once	TRBV5-1	TRBJ1-2	CASSGEGYGYTF	TGCGCCAGCAGCGGGGAGGGCTATGGCTACACCTTC
TRBD1	-	TRBV3-1/TRBV3-2	TRBJ1-1	CASSPGQGGTEAFF	TGTGCCAGCAGCCCCGGACAGGGAGGGACTGAAGCTTTCTTT
-	-	TRBV20-1	TRBJ1-5	CSASSAGFNQPQHF	TGCAGTGCTAGTTCCGCAGGCTTCAATCAGCCCCAGCATTTT
-	-	TRBV6-6	TRBJ1-4	CASSSPGAGEKLFF	TGTGCCAGCAGCTCCCCAGGGGCCGGGGAAAAACTGTTTTTT
TRBD1	-	TRBV30	TRBJ1-1	CAWRAFDRVSEAFF	TGTGCCTGGAGGGCCTTTGACAGGGTCAGCGAAGCTTTCTTT
-	-	TRBV20-1	TRBJ1-3	CSASITASRNTIYF	TGCAGTGCTAGTATAACCGCGAGCAGAAACACCATATATTTT
-	-	TRBV4-2	TRBJ1-5	CASSRDSGGQPQHF	TGTGCCAGCAGCCGAGACAGCGGCGGTCAGCCCCAGCATTTT
TRBD1	-	TRBV4-2	TRBJ1-6	CASSPQGERNSPLHF	TGTGCCAGCAGCCCCCAGGGGGAAAGGAATTCACCCCTCCACTTT
TRBD2	-	TRBV10-3	TRBJ2-7	CATLIAGGRDEQYF	TGTGCCACCCTTATAGCGGGAGGGCGTGACGAGCAGTACTTC
TRBD1	-	TRBV3-1/TRBV3-2	TRBJ1-1	CASSYATGGNTEAFF	TGTGCCAGCAGCTACGCTACAGGGGGGAACACTGAAGCTTTCTTT
TRBD2	-	TRBV5-6	TRBJ2-1	CASSLRGGRFF	TGTGCCAGCAGCCTGCGGGGAGGGAGATTCTTC
TRBD2	-	TRBV19	TRBJ2-1	CASSPGGGPDNEQFF	TGTGCCAGTAGTCCCGGGGGAGGGCCGGACAATGAGCAGTTCTTC
-	-	TRBV5-1	TRBJ2-1	CASSREYEQFF	TGCGCCAGCAGCCGGGAGTATGAGCAGTTCTTC
-	-	TRBV6-5	TRBJ1-1	CASSYRSGIMNTEAFF	TGTGCCAGCAGTTATCGGTCGGGGATTATGAACACTGAAGCTTTCTTT
TRBD2	-	TRBV28	TRBJ2-1	CASKPTSGRFGNEQFF	TGTGCCAGCAAGCCGACTAGCGGGAGATTCGGCAATGAGCAGTTCTTC
-	-	TRBV4-1	TRBJ2-2	CASSQNPTGSTGELFF	TGCGCCAGCAGCCAGAATCCCACAGGGAGCACCGGGGAGCTGTTTTTT
-	-	TRBV7-7	TRBJ2-5	CASSLRSQGETQYF	TGTGCTAGCAGCCTAAGGTCGCAGGGAGAGACCCAGTACTTC
-	-	TRBV5-4	TRBJ1-6	CASSLRGSPLHF	TGTGCCAGCAGCCTACGAGGTTCACCCCTCCACTTT
TRBD2	-	TRBV6-6	TRBJ2-3	CASSYSTPSGRAWQYF	TGTGCCAGCAGTTACTCGACACCTAGCGGGAGGGCCTGGCAGTATTTT
TRBD1	-	TRBV27	TRBJ1-3	CASSPQGENTIYF	TGTGCCAGCAGCCCACAGGGGGAGAACACCATATATTTT
-	-	TRBV9	TRBJ2-3	CASSVGQGITDTQYF	TGTGCCAGCAGCGTAGGGCAGGGGATCACAGATACGCAGTATTTT
-	-	TRBV10-3	TRBJ2-1	CAISGTPRVNEQFF	TGTGCCATCTCCGGGACTCCTCGAGTCAATGAGCAGTTCTTC
-	-	TRBV9	TRBJ2-1	CASSVGGQNNEQFF	TGTGCCAGCAGCGTAGGAGGACAAAACAATGAGCAGTTCTTC
TRBD1	-	TRBV7-9	TRBJ1-2	CASSLGTGAGYTF	TGTGCCAGCAGCCTCGGGACAGGGGCTGGCTACACCTTC
TRBD1	-	TRBV28	TRBJ1-5	CASSLQGDQPQHF	TGTGCCAGCAGTTTACAGGGGGATCAGCCCCAGCATTTT
-	-	TRBV6-2/TRBV6-3	TRBJ1-3	CASSETGSSGNTIYF	TGTGCCAGCAGCGAAACAGGGAGCTCTGGAAACACCATATATTTT
TRBD1	-	TRBV4-1	TRBJ1-3	CASSQDRDRGPGNTIYF	TGCGCCAGCAGCCAAGACCGGGACAGGGGCCCTGGAAACACCATATATTTT
TRBD2	-	TRBV11-2	TRBJ2-1	CASSTPRGGRGYNEQFF	TGTGCCAGCAGCACGCCTAGGGGCGGGAGGGGATACAATGAGCAGTTCTTC
TRBD2	-	TRBV23-1	TRBJ2-1	CASSPPGLVQFF	TGCGCCAGCAGTCCTCCGGGACTAGTACAGTTCTTC
-	-	TRBV4-1	TRBJ2-1	CASSQRRSSEDEQFF	TGCGCCAGCAGCCAGAGGAGGTCTAGCGAGGATGAGCAGTTCTTC
-	-	TRBV2	TRBJ1-6	CASSAVRADNSPLHF	TGTGCCAGCAGCGCCGTGAGGGCAGATAATTCACCCCTCCACTTT
-	-	TRBV6-5	TRBJ2-2	CASSATGAGELFF	TGTGCCAGCAGCGCCACGGGGGCCGGGGAGCTGTTTTTT
TRBD1	-	TRBV2	TRBJ1-4	CASSRDRGGEKLFF	TGTGCCAGCAGCCGGGACAGGGGAGGTGAAAAACTGTTTTTT
TRBD2	-	TRBV2	TRBJ2-7	CASSEAASGGPHEQYF	TGTGCCAGCAGTGAAGCGGCTTCGGGAGGGCCCCACGAGCAGTACTTC
TRBD1	-	TRBV28	TRBJ2-2	CASSSAGTGGTGELFF	TGTGCCAGCAGTTCCGCCGGGACAGGGGGCACCGGGGAGCTGTTTTTT
-	-	TRBV7-9	TRBJ1-3	CASSSPTGSKVRGNTIYF	TGTGCCAGCAGCTCACCCACAGGGTCAAAAGTTCGGGGAAACACCATATATTTT
-	once	TRBV9	TRBJ2-1	CASSVEAGRYNEQFF	TGTGCCAGCAGCGTAGAGGCAGGGAGGTACAATGAGCAGTTCTTC
-	few	TRBV10-3	TRBJ2-7	CAISRQGRRGEQYF	TGTGCCATCAGTCGACAAGGTCGGAGGGGCGAGCAGTACTTC
-	-	TRBV7-9	TRBJ2-7	CASSPDYYEQYF	TGTGCCAGCAGCCCGGACTATTACGAGCAGTACTTC
TRBD1	-	TRBV10-3	TRBJ2-7	CAISEPGTGEEQYF	TGTGCCATCAGTGAGCCAGGGACAGGGGAAGAGCAGTACTTC
TRBD1	-	TRBV9	TRBJ1-2	CASSAADRRANYGYTF	TGTGCCAGCAGCGCCGCGGACAGGAGGGCCAACTATGGCTACACCTTC
-	-	TRBV27	TRBJ2-6	CASYSQFSGANVLTF	TGTGCCAGCTATTCGCAGTTCTCTGGGGCCAACGTCCTGACTTTC